The following is a TCR beta chain sequence with its context. What it recognizes is unknown. Profiled with immunoSEQ multiplex PCR; TCRdb holds only in-frame clones, not every one. The sample shows fewer than 45,000 clones, roughly 86% of them seen only once. CDR3 length: 16 residues. Germline V CDR1 and CDR2: SGHNT, YYREEE (reference sequence). Trimming pared 4 bases from V and 0 bases from J, leaving 14 bases between. This sample is part of a study of lymphopenia after photon versus proton radiotherapy. Study-level findings and limits: Proton therapy kept repertoires fairly stable, unlike photons, which gained effector/memory cells. After lymphocyte nadir, photon-treated repertoires showed oligoclonal expansion, especially CD8+ Temra. Survival link was tested only in deceased patients; proton benefit remains a possibility.

The chain has TRBV5-4 and TRBJ2-1, with no clear D. The clonotype was recovered from a woman aged 70-85 years with pancreatic cancer. Some clones in this sample may be carry-over from other donors' samples. Sample: peripheral blood, taken from a patient treated with proton-based radiotherapy. The DNA of the CDR3 is TGTGCCAGCAGCGTCATCGGTAGCTACTCCTACAATGAGCAGTTCTTC. This sequence encodes CASSVIGSYSYNEQFF.